This TCR beta chain derives from a study of cytomegalovirus exposure and HLA in healthy donors. Study-level findings and limits: As was reported, the HLA-A and HLA-B alleles of most subjects were accurately predicted from TCR beta sequences.

As regards this clone: The antigen remains unidentified.

Vbeta (60) and Jbeta (13) primers were used in the PCR. Profiled with immunoSEQ multiplex PCR; TCRdb holds only in-frame clones, not every one. Of roughly 200,000 clones in the sample, more than 65% were seen once. The germline V gene encodes CDR1 SGHRS and CDR2 YFSETQ. The CDR3 is 18 residues long. V lost 3 bases to trimming and J lost 3 bases; unmatched junction nucleotides: 11. The chain links TRBV5-1 to TRBJ2-2; 10 nucleotides line up with TRBD1. Sample: PBMCs. This sequence was found in a female donor in good health and CMV-seronegative. CDR3 loop: CASSSTGTGEVYTGELFF. The DNA for the CDR3 is TGCGCCAGCAGCTCTACCGGGACAGGGGAGGTTTACACCGGGGAGCTGTTTTTT.